Each of the 7 T cell receptor beta chains below was sequenced from the same sample in a study of blood T cells in healthy people across ages. Together with a sample-barcoded 5' primer, a J-beta primer mix was included in a second PCR lasting about 7 to 12 cycles. TCRdb itself ran the 5' RACE reads through MiXCR, one entry per CDR3 protein. The sample consists of about 700,000 distinct CDR3 sequences, approximately 31% of them appearing once. Sequenced: blood. The receptors were sampled from a woman aged 80 or over in good health.

This clonotype occurred a few times. The gene calls are TRBV5-6 and TRBJ1-1, with TRBD1 as a possible D gene (6 bases). The V end was cut by 7 bases, the J end by 2 bases, with 12 bases between. The CDR3 covers 13 residues. Germline V gene data show CDR1 as SGHDT and CDR2 as YYEEEE. CDR3 sequence: CASHRGANTEAFF. CDR3 sequence (DNA): TGTGCCAGCCACCGGGGGGCCAACACTGAAGCTTTCTTT.

This sequence joins TRBV7-8 and TRBJ2-1; 14 nucleotides match TRBD2. CDR1 is SGHVS, CDR2 FQNEAQ, per germline. The CDR3 has 18 residues. The J segment lost 4 bases and the V segment lost 6 bases, leaving 11 bases of the junction unmatched. For the CDR3, the DNA is TGTGCCAGCAGTCCAACGGGACTAGCGGGGGACCGGTACAATGAGCAGTTCTTC. Translated, it gives CASSPTGLAGDRYNEQFF.

The chain uses TRBV6-6 and TRBJ2-7, with a weak D call TRBD1 (5 bases). Per germline, CDR1 MNHNY and CDR2 SVGAGI (reference sequence). CDR3 length: 13 residues. V lost 8 bases to trimming and J lost 5 bases, with 16 bases between them. CDR3 sequence reads: CASGRVLKDEQYF. DNA for the CDR3: TGTGCCAGCGGCAGGGTGCTTAAGGACGAGCAGTACTTC.

With regard to this clonotype: Since a much larger clone is just one base distant, this may be a read error. V usage is TRBV6-6 and J usage is TRBJ1-2, with a tentative D call TRBD1 (5 bases). V was trimmed by 8 bases and J by 0 bases, leaving 16 bases between them. The CDR3 runs 15 residues. CDR1 MNHNY and CDR2 SVGAGI come from the germline V gene (reference sequence). The CDR3 spells CASRWDGDANYGYTF. The CDR3 nucleotides are TGTGCCAGCCGGTGGGACGGGGACGCTAACTATGGCTACACCTTC.

The gene calls are TRBV5-1 and TRBJ1-1; D is undetermined. Trimming cost V 2 bases and J 8 bases, with 10 bases left between them. This CDR3 spans 12 amino acids. Germline V gene data show CDR1 as SGHRS and CDR2 as YFSETQ. The CDR3 sequence is CASSFEGPEAFF. As DNA, the CDR3 is TGCGCCAGCAGCTTCGAGGGTCCCGAAGCTTTCTTT.

This clonotype appeared a few times. The CDR3 nucleotides read TGTGCCAGCAGCCCCCGCGACAGGAGGGTCGAAAAACTGTTTTTT. Translating gives CASSPRDRRVEKLFF. V and J are TRBV14 and TRBJ1-4, with TRBD1 as a possible D gene (6 bases). The CDR3 loop spans 15 amino acids. From germline, CDR1 is SGHDN and CDR2 FVKESK. V was shortened by 4 bases and J by 8 bases, with 17 bases between the two germline ends.

This clonotype was picked up many times. The chain employs TRBV6-5 and TRBJ2-1; a possible D gene is TRBD2 (5 bases). Per germline, CDR1 MNHEY and CDR2 SVGAGI. V was clipped by 7 bases and J by 1 base, with 11 bases between them. The CDR3 totals 14 residues. This CDR3 reads CASTEGLSYNEQFF. In DNA form, the CDR3 reads TGTGCCAGCACTGAGGGCTTATCCTACAATGAGCAGTTCTTC.